The 2 T cell receptor beta chains listed next were all sequenced from one sample in a study of OX40 agonist ivuxolimab in advanced cancers. Measured with immunoSEQ multiplex PCR; TCRdb has only the in-frame clones, and not every one. The data hold 65,000 to 85,000 clones, with around 90% observed a single time. This material consisted of CD4+ or CD8+ T cells sorted from blood, taken in a trial of the OX40 agonist ivuxolimab. These receptors all come from an adult with an advanced solid tumor such as melanoma, head and neck, liver or kidney cancer.

The V gene is TRBV18, the J gene TRBJ2-3; 7 positions agree with TRBD1. With V trimmed by 0 bases and J by 2 bases, 11 bases remained unmatched. CDR1 is KGHSH, CDR2 LQKENI, per germline. The CDR3 is 18 amino acids. CDR3 nucleotides: TGTGCCAGCTCACCACCCCGCCCCTGGGACAGTAACACAGATACGCAGTATTTT. It yields the protein CASSPPRPWDSNTDTQYF.

The chain employs TRBV11-2 and TRBJ1-2; no firm D call. From germline, CDR1 is SGHAT and CDR2 FQNNGV. This CDR3 contains 12 residues. Trimming left V 5 bases short and J 8 bases short, with 12 bases between. The CDR3 region has the DNA TGTGCCAGCAGCACCCGTGAGGGCGGCTACACCTTC. Encoded protein: CASSTREGGYTF.